The text below deals with one T cell receptor (beta chain). No antigen is known for it. No base-level quality is on record; no much larger clone is a single base apart. The data stem from a study of T cell responses to AZD1222 COVID-19 vaccine (dated by TCRdb to 2020 to 2022). For context, the study as a whole: TCR sequencing was performed for 233 trial participants, of whom about 200 were given two doses of AZD1222 and roughly 25 were given two doses of MenACWY control vaccine. Trial participants were enrolled into age subgroups of 18-55, 56-69 and 70-plus years, which contained approximately 150, 28 and 58 TCR-sequenced participants, respectively. Overall study results and their limits: Only a handful of AZD1222 recipients were SARS-CoV-2 seropositive at baseline, limiting conclusions about previously exposed vaccinees. The 56-69-year group was small, and its depth increase did not reach significance, likely because of low power. Vaccine-associated CD4 TCRs spanned the whole spike protein, with dominant responses in regions 160-218 and 743-854. Nearly half of unique spike-specific TCRs reportedly recognized epitopes outside regions mutated in the B.1.351 and B.1.1.7 variants. Participants were mostly white British and included more females than males, and it was suggested by the authors that clonal diversity may have been underestimated. No day 14 peak-response samples were available, so repertoires were characterized only after the peak T cell response. Spike-specific TCR breadth and depth rose significantly after two AZD1222 doses compared with day 0 and with MenACWY recipients.

This specimen's time point label, interpreted: about 28 days (+/-7) after the second vaccine dose. AZD1222 recipients given second doses at about 4 weeks or at about 12 weeks were pooled, since spike-specific TCR depth and breadth were not found to differ between the two schedules. Vaccinee samples were obtained from the UK trials COV001 and COV002, which included a single-blind randomized controlled phase 2/3 trial of AZD1222 (ChAdOx1 nCoV-19) in healthy adults. For TCRbeta chain sequencing, PBMC samples from trial participants were taken at day 0 and at day 28 after the second dose. The CDR3 regions of human TCRbeta chains were analyzed by immunosequencing. On the authors' methods: Repertoire TCRs were matched against a reference library of SARS-CoV-2-specific TCRs generated with the MIRA antigen-specificity platform. Breadth was defined as the fraction of unique TCRs that were SARS-CoV-2-associated, and depth was defined as the fraction of total T cells that were SARS-CoV-2-associated. Each spike-specific TCR was assigned to its reactive spike region and to a CD4 or CD8 class using the MIRA data. Log10-transformed breadth and depth values were compared by one-way ANOVA with Sidak's multiple comparisons tests. TCRdb's version of the immuneACCESS table is confined to in-frame rearrangements and falls short of the full clone set. An unresolved V gene accounts for under half of the shortfall where checked; the remainder is of unknown origin. V, J and clone size were drawn from that table, and D and trimming were deduced from the DNA. The sample data list 120,000 to 150,000 clones, and roughly nine tenths of these were observed just once. Of the sample, 9% to 9.5% falls within the top ten clones.

The germline V gene (reference sequence) provides CDR1 LNHDA and CDR2 SQIVND. Trimmed from V: 4 bases; trimmed from J: 9 bases; junction bases lacking a gene match: 6. Including the terminal cysteine and phenylalanine, the CDR3 comprises 12 residues. Left in the record is the CDR3 DNA by itself, 36 bases read in frame from the first base. Source: peripheral blood, taken 28 days after the second AZD1222 dose. The rearranged chain carries TRBV19 and TRBJ2-7; TRBD1 matches 7 bases in the middle. The TCR sequence derives from an adult who received the AZD1222 COVID-19 vaccine. CDR3 sequence: CASSSRTGSQYF. The bases are TGTGCCAGTAGTAGCAGGACAGGCTCGCAGTACTTC. The CDR3 plus the reference TRBV19 and TRBJ2-7 genes for the other parts give the full variable domain: DGGITQSPKYLFRKEGQNVTLSCEQNLNHDAMYWYRQDPGQGLRLIYYSQIVNDFQKGDIAEGYSVSREKKESFPLTVTSAQKNPTAFYLCASSSRTGSQYFGPGTRLTVT.